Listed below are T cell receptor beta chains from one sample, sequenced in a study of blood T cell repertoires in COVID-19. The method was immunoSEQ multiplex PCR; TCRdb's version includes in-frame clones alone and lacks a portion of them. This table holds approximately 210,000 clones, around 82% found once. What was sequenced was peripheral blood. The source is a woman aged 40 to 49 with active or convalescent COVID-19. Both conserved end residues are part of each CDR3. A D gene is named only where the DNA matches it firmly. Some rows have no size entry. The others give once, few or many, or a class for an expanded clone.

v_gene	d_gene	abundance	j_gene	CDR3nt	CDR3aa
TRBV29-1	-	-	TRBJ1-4	TGCAGCGCTCCAGCTGCGGGGGAGGATGAAAAACTGTTTTTT	CSAPAAGEDEKLFF
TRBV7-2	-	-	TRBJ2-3	TGTGCCAGCAGCTCACAAAGAGATACGCAGTATTTT	CASSSQRDTQYF
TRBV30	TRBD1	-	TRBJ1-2	TGTGCCTGTTATGACAGGGGACGGGGCTACACCTTC	CACYDRGRGYTF
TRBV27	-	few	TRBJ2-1	TGTGCCAGCAGTTTATACCCCGGGAGAAGTACCTACAATGAGCAGTTCTTC	CASSLYPGRSTYNEQFF
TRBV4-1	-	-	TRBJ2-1	TGCGCCAGCAGCCAAGATCGGAGTATGTACAGGCCCCCTCTCTCCTCCTACAATGAGCAGTTCTTC	CASSQDRSMYRPPLSSYNEQFF
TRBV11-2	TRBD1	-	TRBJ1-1	TGTGCCAGCAGCCGTGACAGGGAGGTTGAAGCTTTCTTT	CASSRDREVEAFF
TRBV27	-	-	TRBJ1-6	TGTGCCAGCAGTCCAGGGACAAGGGGTGTTTCACCCCTCCACTTT	CASSPGTRGVSPLHF
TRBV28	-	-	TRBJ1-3	TGTGCCAGCAGTGAGACTGCGTTCTCTGGAAACACCATATATTTT	CASSETAFSGNTIYF
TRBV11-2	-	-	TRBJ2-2	TGTGCCAGCAGCCCGAACCTAGGACTGACGAACACCGGGGAGCTGTTTTTT	CASSPNLGLTNTGELFF
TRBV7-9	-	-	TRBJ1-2	TGTGCCAGCAATCTCCAGTCTCTCTATGGCTACACCTTC	CASNLQSLYGYTF
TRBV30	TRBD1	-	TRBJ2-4	TGTGCCTGGATGGCCGCATGGGGACAGAAGACCAAAAACATTCAGTACTTC	CAWMAAWGQKTKNIQYF
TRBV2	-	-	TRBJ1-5	TGTGCCAGCAGCGGAGATCAGCCCCAGCATTTT	CASSGDQPQHF
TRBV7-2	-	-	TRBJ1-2	TGTGCCAGCAGCCACCCGGGGATAGGGGGCTACACCTTC	CASSHPGIGGYTF
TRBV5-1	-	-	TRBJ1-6	TGCGCCAGCAGCTTGCTCGTCGGGCCCGAGGGCTCCTATAATTCACCCCTCCACTTT	CASSLLVGPEGSYNSPLHF
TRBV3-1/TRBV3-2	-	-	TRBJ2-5	TGTGCCAGCAGCCAATTCGGCGCTAGCCAGGAGACCCAGTACTTC	CASSQFGASQETQYF
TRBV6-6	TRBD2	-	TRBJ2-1	TGTGCCAGCAGGGGGACTAGCGGGAGGTCGACAGCTGAGCAGTTCTTC	CASRGTSGRSTAEQFF